Judged by abundance, the clone carrying this T cell receptor beta chain is medium-sized. Its antigen is as yet unknown. Time point: sample taken at primary tumor resection. Sequencing was performed on whole RNA extracted from tumor and nontumor lung tissue, or from frozen PBMC, and the material was left unsorted. The data originate from a study of spatial heterogeneity in lung cancer. Across the study: Detection consistently captured more beta-chain sequences than alpha-chain sequences. Across tumor regions, counts of TCR transcripts showed a strong correlation with a T cell module score derived from matched bulk RNA-seq. Study findings and constraints: Tumor T cell coverage was estimated at 6.5% to 7% for alpha and more than 12% for beta chains. Within tumors, counts of expanded alpha and beta TCRs tracked tumor mutation counts.

TCRdb re-analysed the 5' RACE reads in MiXCR, keeping a single row per CDR3 protein. The repertoire holds several thousand distinct CDR3 sequences, 5.4% seen once, with less than 25% in the top ten. The TCR was taken from a male donor with early-stage non-small cell lung cancer. The sample here was lung tumor tissue, taken at surgery.

CDR3 region: CASSIRTLGGYTF. The CDR3 DNA sequence: TGTGCCAGTAGCATTCGTACCCTGGGTGGCTACACCTTC. The rearrangement joins TRBV19 to TRBJ1-2; D gene unclear. Germline V gene sequence: CDR1 LNHDA, CDR2 SQIVND (reference sequence). Trimming pared 6 bases from V and 7 bases from J, leaving 15 bases between. This CDR3 region has 13 residues.